These 26 T cell receptor beta chains originate from one sample sequenced in a study of T cell responses to AZD1222 COVID-19 vaccine. Here immunoSEQ multiplex PCR was the method, and the copy in TCRdb shows in-frame clones only, minus some. The data contain approximately 120,000 clones, about nine tenths of them singletons. Here the sequenced sample was peripheral blood, taken on day 0 of MenACWY control vaccination. Receptor source: an adult in good health.

The rearrangement links TRBV2 to TRBJ2-5; maybe TRBD2 (7 bases). The CDR3 is 14 residues long. V dropped 3 bases and J dropped 6 bases, with 14 bases sitting between them. Germline CDR1 is SNHLY and CDR2 is FYNNEI. In nucleotides, the CDR3 is TGTGCCAGCAGTGATGCGGGGGCTAGTAAGACCCAGTACTTC. This translates into CASSDAGASKTQYF.

The chain links TRBV5-4 to TRBJ1-1; D not resolved. V gave up 4 bases and J gave up 4 bases, with 14 bases separating them. The CDR3 is 14 residues long. The V gene's germline CDR1 is SGHNT and CDR2 YYREEE (reference sequence). CDR3: CASSQGGRATEAFF. DNA of the CDR3: TGTGCCAGCAGCCAAGGTGGGAGGGCCACTGAAGCTTTCTTT. Full variable domain (outside the CDR3, taken from reference TRBV5-4 and TRBJ1-1): ETGVTQSPTHLIKTRGQQVTLRCSSQSGHNTVSWYQQALGQGPQFIFQYYREEENGRGNFPPRFSGLQFPNYSSELNVNALELDDSALYLCASSQGGRATEAFFGQGTRLTVV.

This clone was seen a few times. The rearrangement links TRBV6-5 to TRBJ1-5; 7 nucleotides line up with TRBD1. Trimming removed 8 bases from V and 13 bases from J; junction bases left unmatched: 11. Germline V gene data show CDR1 as MNHEY and CDR2 as SVGAGI. The length of the CDR3 is 12 residues. The CDR3, as DNA: TGTGCCAGCGATACCCTGGACAGGCGGCAGCATTTT. The encoded protein is CASDTLDRRQHF.

The chain has TRBV19 and TRBJ1-3; D is uncertain. The germline V gene encodes CDR1 LNHDA and CDR2 SQIVND (reference sequence). CDR3 size: 15 residues. Trimming cost V 3 bases and J 0 bases, with 9 bases left between them. As DNA, the CDR3 is TGTGCCAGTAGTATGGCTGCAGTCTCTGGAAACACCATATATTTT. Its translation: CASSMAAVSGNTIYF.

V usage is TRBV7-8 and J usage is TRBJ1-2, with 10 bases identical to TRBD1. The germline V gene has CDR1 SGHVS and CDR2 FQNEAQ. The CDR3 totals 14 residues. Losses at the gene ends were 4 bases for V and 4 bases for J; bases not matched to a gene: 3. CDR3 sequence: CASSSGQGLYGYTF. The DNA for the CDR3 is TGTGCCAGCAGCTCGGGACAGGGGCTCTATGGCTACACCTTC.

The gene calls are TRBV6-4 and TRBJ2-1; 11 bases agree with TRBD2. This CDR3 has 14 residues. Germline CDR1 reads MRHNA; CDR2 reads SNTAGT. Trimming took 6 bases from V and 4 from J; bases not matched to a gene: 2. CDR3 sequence reads: CASSASGGYNEQFF. For the CDR3, the DNA is TGTGCCAGCAGCGCTAGCGGGGGGTACAATGAGCAGTTCTTC.

The chain carries TRBV11-2 and TRBJ2-2; D remains ambiguous. The CDR3 runs to 15 residues. Germline values: CDR1 SGHAT, CDR2 FQNNGV. V lost 5 bases and J 1 base, leaving 11 bases between the germline ends. As DNA, the CDR3 is TGTGCCAGCAGCAGCTCAGCGTGGAACACCGGGGAGCTGTTTTTT. Protein product: CASSSSAWNTGELFF.

This clone occurred a few times. V is TRBV24-1 and J is TRBJ2-1, with 10 bases fitting TRBD2. CDR3 length equals 16 residues. Unmatched junction bases numbered 6, after V lost 3 bases and J lost 5 bases. CDR1 and CDR2 (germline): KGHDR, SFDVKD. In DNA, the CDR3 is TGTGCCACCAGTGATCAGCGGGAGGGCCTAGACAATGAGCAGTTCTTC. Amino acids: CATSDQREGLDNEQFF.

V is TRBV10-3 and J is TRBJ2-1; D uncertain. CDR1 and CDR2 from the germline V gene are ENHRY and SYGVKD. V was shortened by 4 bases and J by 7 bases, with 5 bases between the two germline ends. The CDR3 has 11 amino acids. The CDR3 DNA reads TGTGCCATCAGTGTCGCTAATGAGCAGTTCTTC. It yields the protein CAISVANEQFF.

The V gene is TRBV4-1, the J gene TRBJ2-1; 11 positions match TRBD2. This CDR3 is 15 amino acids long. V dropped 6 bases and J dropped 6; count of bases not matched to a gene: 7. The germline CDR1 and CDR2 sequences are MGHRA and YSYEKL. Written as DNA, the CDR3 is TGCGCCAGCAGGTACGGGACTAGCGGCTTCAATGAGCAGTTCTTC. Residues: CASRYGTSGFNEQFF.

Ten or more counts support this clone. This chain links TRBV15 with TRBJ2-2; 10 nucleotides match TRBD1. Germline lookup yields CDR1 LNHNV and CDR2 YYDKDF (reference sequence). The CDR3 loop spans 15 amino acids. The junction had 5 bases not matched to a gene; V was cut back by 7 bases and J by 3 bases. CDR3 region: CATKTGGIDTGELFF. The CDR3 region has the DNA TGTGCCACCAAGACAGGGGGCATCGACACCGGGGAGCTGTTTTTT.

The chain carries TRBV27 and TRBJ1-2; 7 bases match TRBD1. The CDR3 is made up of 15 amino acids. From germline, CDR1 is MNHEY and CDR2 SMNVEV (reference sequence). V trimming: 2 bases; J trimming: 6 bases; junction bases outside the gene matches: 9. Here the CDR3 reads CASSLIRDRKNGYTF. The CDR3 nucleotides are TGTGCCAGCAGTTTAATCCGGGACAGAAAAAATGGCTACACCTTC.

This clone was observed once. This chain uses TRBV6-4 with TRBJ2-1; weak D call: TRBD2 (5 bases). CDR1 and CDR2 (germline): MRHNA, SNTAGT. The CDR3 consists of 13 residues. The V gene lost 0 bases and the J gene lost 9 bases, with 9 bases spanning the gap. As DNA, the CDR3 is TGTGCCAGCAGTGACTCTCCGGGATTTGAGCAGTTCTTC. It translates to CASSDSPGFEQFF.

The table lists this clone with a count of one. CDR3 in amino acids: CASRDTALMGYTF. The CDR3 bases are TGTGCCAGCAGGGACACCGCCTTAATGGGGTACACCTTC. The chain recombines TRBV5-4 with TRBJ1-2, with D possibly TRBD1 on 5 matching bases. Germline assignment: CDR1 SGHNT and CDR2 YYREEE (reference sequence). V shed 5 bases and J shed 11 bases, with 19 bases lying between them. The CDR3 runs to 13 residues.

The CDR3 loop reads CASSYLLAGSPNEQYF. DNA of the CDR3: TGTGCCAGCAGTTACCTACTAGCGGGAAGCCCCAACGAGCAGTACTTC. The chain links TRBV6-5 to TRBJ2-7; TRBD2 agrees at 10 bases. This CDR3 is 16 amino acids long. From germline, CDR1 is MNHEY and CDR2 SVGAGI. J was trimmed by 5 bases and V by 2 bases; bases with no gene match: 9.

The chain recombines TRBV10-2 with TRBJ2-2; perhaps D is TRBD1 or TRBD2 (5 bases each). Germline loops: CDR1 WSHSY, CDR2 SAAADI. V lost 4 bases and J 4 bases, leaving 10 bases between the germline ends. The CDR3 contains 14 residues. CDR3 in amino acids: CASSGGAATGELFF. As DNA, the CDR3 is TGCGCCAGCAGTGGAGGGGCGGCCACCGGGGAGCTGTTTTTT.

This chain links TRBV7-2 with TRBJ1-2; D unresolved. Germline-derived CDR1 and CDR2 are SGHTA and FQGNSA. The CDR3 is 15 residues long. V lost 0 bases and J lost 1, with 9 bases in between. This CDR3 reads CASSLAPTVNYGYTF. The DNA for the CDR3 is TGTGCCAGCAGCTTAGCTCCCACAGTTAACTATGGCTACACCTTC.

This clone has a single count. This chain links TRBV2 with TRBJ2-2, with unresolved D. The CDR3 is 16 amino acids. V was pared by 6 bases and J by 6 bases, with 20 bases between. Germline V gene data show CDR1 as SNHLY and CDR2 as FYNNEI. CDR3 residues: CASSPNSTHRPGELFF. Written as DNA, the CDR3 is TGTGCCAGCAGCCCTAACAGCACTCATCGACCCGGGGAGCTGTTTTTT.

This clone was seen only a few times. The chain links TRBV28 to TRBJ1-2, with no clear D. The ends were cut back, 1 base at V and 2 bases at J, with 17 bases in the middle. From germline, CDR1 is MDHEN and CDR2 SYDVKM. The CDR3 totals 17 residues. CDR3: CASSLSPLQRENYGYTF. As DNA, the CDR3 is TGTGCCAGCAGTTTATCCCCCTTGCAAAGAGAGAACTATGGCTACACCTTC.

CDR3 in amino acids: CALISGWGNTGELFF. CDR3 nucleotides: TGTGCCTTGATTTCGGGGTGGGGGAACACCGGGGAGCTGTTTTTT. The gene calls are TRBV30 and TRBJ2-2, with D possibly being TRBD2 (5 bases). The ends were cut back, 7 bases at V and 1 base at J, with 16 bases in the middle. The germline V gene encodes CDR1 GTSNPN and CDR2 SVGIG (reference sequence). There are 15 residues in the CDR3.

The chain has TRBV3-1 (or the pseudogene TRBV3-2) and TRBJ2-3; the match to TRBD2 covers 11 bases. CDR3 length: 19 amino acids. V shed 0 bases and J 6 bases; nucleotides not matched to a gene: 14. The germline CDR1 and CDR2 sequences are LGHDT and YNNKEL (reference sequence). CDR3 amino acids: CASSQESGNSGGAWDTQYF. CDR3 coding DNA: TGTGCCAGCAGCCAAGAGTCGGGGAATAGCGGGGGGGCCTGGGATACGCAGTATTTT.

This clone was seen a handful of times. The sample holds other DNA sequences that translate to the same CDR3. J is TRBJ2-1 and V is TRBV24-1; 15 bases line up with TRBD2. This CDR3 has 18 amino acids. Germline CDR1 KGHDR, CDR2 SFDVKD. V lost 4 bases and J lost 3; bases outside the gene matches: 6. The DNA for the CDR3 is TGTGCCACCAGTGACCCTGGACTAGCGGGAGGGATCTACAATGAGCAGTTCTTC. This translates into CATSDPGLAGGIYNEQFF.

The chain is built from TRBV4-3 and TRBJ1-2, with 9 bases aligning to TRBD1. Trimming took 6 bases from V and 7 from J; bases not matched to a gene: 6. The CDR3 contains 13 residues. CDR1 and CDR2 (germline): LGHNA, YSLEER. For the CDR3, the DNA is TGCGCCAGCAGACACAGGGGGCTAGGTGGCTACACCTTC. This codes for CASRHRGLGGYTF.

This clone has just one count. The chain couples TRBV11-2 to TRBJ2-5, with TRBD1 matching 9 bases. Germline V gene lookup returns CDR1 SGHAT and CDR2 FQNNGV. J was trimmed by 3 bases and V by 2 bases; bases with no gene match: 13. This CDR3 is 18 amino acids long. The CDR3 bases are TGTGCCAGCAGCTTAATAGGCCCGGGACAGGGTGGGGAAGAGACCCAGTACTTC. Protein: CASSLIGPGQGGEETQYF.

The chain links TRBV19 to TRBJ2-7, with a possible D match to TRBD1 (6 bases). This CDR3 is 14 amino acids long. V was clipped by 10 bases and J by 2 bases, with 18 bases between them. Germline-derived CDR1 and CDR2 are LNHDA and SQIVND (reference sequence). CDR3 in DNA: TGTGCCACCTCCAACCGGGACATACCCTACGAGCAGTACTTC. This encodes CATSNRDIPYEQYF.

This clone has more than one count but fewer than ten. The chain has TRBV7-9 and TRBJ1-1; D is unclear. Between the trimmed V and J ends, which lost 4 bases and 1 base, there was a span of 7 bases. The CDR3 sequence is 13 residues long. Looked up from germline, CDR1 is SEHNR and CDR2 is FQNEAQ (reference sequence). CDR3 DNA sequence: TGTGCCAGCAGCTGGACGGAGAACACTGAAGCTTTCTTT. Amino acid sequence: CASSWTENTEAFF.